This paragraph covers one T cell receptor beta chain sequence. This clonotype was counted between two and nine times. Its antigen target is currently unknown. No qualities accompany the bases; no much larger clone lies one base away. The library was obtained by PCR. Data came from an Illumina HiSeq 2500. To normalize quantification of the TCRbeta repertoire, the TCR libraries were built with molecular barcoding that relied on unique molecular identifiers. Through fastp at Q25 and MiXCR, TCRdb rebuilt clones from the public reads, retaining in-frame beta chains. Each CDR3 protein gets just one entry, which takes the most common genes and DNA from the rows behind it. This sample holds fewer than 700,000 distinct CDR3 sequences; 10% to 15% were observed only once. In total, the top ten clones hold about 2.2% of the sample. The data originate from a study of T-cell reconstitution after alpha-beta-depleted transplantation in children listed by TCRdb under 2016. Some background on the complete study: Using TCR repertoire profiling, the study quantitatively followed how T-cell immune reconstitution unfolded in children after TCRalphabeta/CD19-depleted allogeneic hematopoietic cell transplantation.

Summary of the overall study and its limitations: Apparently early alphabetaT-cell count recovery about two months after transplant reportedly relied on only several hundred rapidly expanded clones derived from non-depleted graft cells. In some patients, high TCRbeta diversity at day 60 was attributed to recipient T cells and intrathymic progenitors that had survived conditioning. The frequencies of hyperexpanded clones fell over the following months, and after one year, T-cell counts and TCRbeta diversity were mostly attributed to newly produced T cells.

The intended sense of this specimen's treatment or condition label: allogeneic hematopoietic cell transplantation with graft depleted of TCRalphabeta T cells and CD19 B cells. The transplant recipients were children given TCRalphabeta/CD19-depleted allogeneic hematopoietic cell grafts. CDR3 length: 13 amino acids, cysteine to phenylalanine. The kept DNA is CDR3 alone, 39 bases in frame from the first base. The germline V gene (reference sequence) specifies DFQATT as CDR1 and SNEGSKA as CDR2. Trimming removed 3 bases from V and 4 bases from J; the gene matches leave 5 bases unexplained. This sequence was found in a male patient under 18 who had a stem cell transplant for acute myeloid leukemia, so the T cells may come from the graft donor. Sequences were derived from PBMCs, mostly from graft donor cells, sampled 360 days after TCRalphabeta/CD19-depleted stem cell transplant. Rearrangement joined TRBV20-1 to TRBJ1-1, and TRBD1 aligns with 7 junction nucleotides. CDR3 loop: CSASRNRGTEAFF. The DNA is as follows: TGCAGTGCTAGTAGGAACAGGGGCACTGAAGCTTTCTTT.